Described below is a single T cell receptor (beta chain) sequence and its context. The specificity of this receptor is unknown. No base quality information exists; no much larger clone differs at one position. Trimming takes 4 bases off V and 3 bases off J; junction bases not matched to a gene: 10. As encoded in the germline V gene, CDR1 is SGHDT while CDR2 is YYEEEE. The CDR3 measures 15 amino acids from cysteine to phenylalanine. Only the CDR3 DNA stays, 45 bases, in frame from base 1. This entry comes from a study of cytomegalovirus exposure and HLA in healthy donors (dated by TCRdb to 2015 to 2018). At the level of the whole study: An earlier analysis of 587 of the donors reported 276 Gb of sequence data and 95 million to 140 million unique TCR beta sequences obtained from about 179 million T cells. The study profiled the T cell repertoires of hundreds of subjects by immunosequencing and related them to cytomegalovirus serostatus. Because of strong linkage in the cohort, roughly five DR-DQ haplotypes were treated as single units for association and clustering. A later analysis re-analyzed previously published TCR beta repertoires from 666 donors and added high-resolution HLA genotyping to study TCR occurrence patterns. The study combined high-throughput TCR immunosequencing, statistical association of individual TCRs with disease status, and machine learning to predict cytomegalovirus infection status. The study aimed to test whether cataloging public T cell receptors could reveal signatures of past pathogen exposure. All discovery cohort repertoires had been generated on a single sequencing platform. Rather than drawing on any new phenotypic data, the later analysis identified candidate immune exposures from TCR beta sequences and the way those sequences occurred across donors. To decide whether each TCR beta V gene segment behaved as functional or pseudogenic, an earlier analysis of some 600 of the donors relied on high-throughput TCR beta sequencing. Of the 350 to 450 genotyped donors, approximately 82% fell in the genetic ancestry cluster associated with self-reported Caucasian donors. Donor age, sex, ethnicity and CMV serostatus were collected together with the repertoire data. HLA typing covered class I and class II loci at four-digit resolution. An early release that covered around 590 HLA-typed donors contained 250 to 350 gigabases of sequencing data and around 80 million unique TCR sequences. A later genetic analysis took genome-wide SNP genotypes for about three fifths of the 666 donors and used that subset as a discovery cohort. In addition to the first cohort of 666 subjects, a separate validation cohort of 120 different subjects was used. The number of typed donors differed by locus: about 620-640 for A, B, C, DRB1 and DQB1; approximately 520 for DQA1; around 580 for DPA1; and about 470 for DPB1. Among some 400 genotyped donors of the cohort, an average of around 220,000 unique TCR beta nucleotide sequences was sequenced per donor, of which about 19% were non-productive.

Study-wide conclusions, independent of this receptor: In an earlier analysis of some 540 of the donors, most TCR beta V segments appeared in productive rearrangements about 87% or about 30% of the time, broadly matching IMGT annotations. According to a later analysis, TCR association rates differed among HLA loci, with DRB1 alleles showing the most associated TCRs and HLA-C alleles showing the fewest. At a false discovery rate of 0.05, a later analysis linked 16,951 TCR beta sequences to specific HLA alleles. A further reported finding was that TCR beta sequences accurately predicted the HLA-A and HLA-B alleles for most subjects in the first cohort. A later genetic analysis associated a missense DCLRE1C variant with V-gene and J-gene trimming of TCR beta chains, and an independent cohort replicated the association. Roughly uniform sequencing depth across donors was assumed in presence/absence analyses, although this assumption may not hold. It was suggested by the authors that the approach could potentially be generalized to other disease states and immunological phenotypes. The classifier was reported to diagnose cytomegalovirus status with high specificity and sensitivity in both the original and validation cohorts. When HLA alleles, especially DR and DQ, strongly co-occurred, attributing TCR associations to individual alleles was difficult. A later genetic analysis reported fewer N-insertions in productive TCRs among donors in an Asian-associated ancestry cluster than the roughly 690-donor mean. A later analysis found that HLA-associated TCR beta chains were more clonally expanded and had lower generation probabilities than equally common non-associated chains. In a later analysis, most CMV-associated TCR beta chains were found to appear HLA-restricted, with HLA associations seemingly driven largely by CMV exposure. Over 15 rarely observed V segments, including chromosome 9 orphons, were excluded from the earlier analysis of several hundred of the donors because counts were too low. Linkage disequilibrium might explain the correlated functional status among segregating V segments, but an unknown experimental factor could not be ruled out. According to a later analysis, parvovirus B19, influenza, CMV and Epstein-Barr virus appeared linked to several top co-occurrence clusters. Because HLA typing was unavailable for some donors at each locus, only the typed subset was used in association tests. For the cohort, immune exposure information was limited to CMV serostatus. This cohort had only TCR beta chains sequenced, and the lack of alpha or paired-chain data limited which features could be detected. The 87-base-pair reads could not distinguish some IMGT-functional V segments, including TRBV6-2 and TRBV6-3, so those segments were excluded. A total of roughly 160 TCR beta chains were listed by the study as associated with cytomegalovirus. The sequencing pipeline was judged likely to have produced a cluster of highly shared sequence variants as a technical artifact. Most TCR sequences were observed very rarely across donors, whereas some public TCRs were present in many individuals. Three of the identified cytomegalovirus-associated TCR beta chains were confirmed in vitro to be specific for cytomegalovirus antigens.

The library was prepared using the immunoSEQ multiplex PCR assay. For the multiplex PCR, a mixture combining 60 forward primers for TCR Vbeta segments and 13 reverse primers for TCR Jbeta segments was used. The CDR3 region of rearranged TCR beta genes was amplified from genomic DNA with a multiplex PCR assay. Amplified TCR beta libraries were sequenced as 87-base-pair reads on the Illumina HiSeq System. The paper's processing steps were these. A later analysis counted 75 million to 100 million unique TCR beta chains across the 550 to 750 repertoires, and roughly 10 million of these chains were shared by at least two donors. A nearest-neighbor algorithm error-corrected the raw reads and collapsed the reads into unique sequences, merging closely related sequences to remove PCR and sequencing errors. Alignment of CDR3 sequences to IMGT reference sequences was used to assign V, D and J gene segments. Each retained sequence needed at least a six-nucleotide match to both a V gene segment and a J gene segment. Rearrangements were called productive when the CDR3 lacked stop codons and stayed in frame with V and J; all others were non-productive. Following IMGT convention, CDR3 was defined as the stretch from the second conserved V-encoded cysteine up to the conserved J-encoded phenylalanine. In an earlier analysis of around 540 of the donors, sequences lacking an unambiguous match to a single V gene segment were excluded. In an earlier analysis of approximately 500 of the donors, a V segment was called functional when productive rearrangements were above 56.7%, and segregating when the standard deviation between donors exceeded 5%. A statistical classification framework was built for diagnosing cytomegalovirus status from the catalog of TCR beta chain sequences. A later analysis assigned V and J genes by comparing TCR nucleotide sequences with IMGT/GENE-DB human TR gene sequences. A later analysis assigned CDR3 sequences and most-parsimonious VDJ recombination scenarios with the TCRdist pipeline. In a later analysis, every TCR beta chain was defined by the combination of its CDR3 amino acid sequence and its V-gene family, and reads without a unique V-gene family were dropped. To address suspected cross-contamination and a sequencing artifact, a later analysis removed a few hundred highly shared, low-generation-probability nucleotide sequences. In a later analysis, a clonal expansion index was calculated for each public chain from normalized within-repertoire ranks of inferred template counts. In a later analysis, generation probabilities were computed using a VDJ recombination model fitted to out-of-frame rearrangements, and the results were checked against IGoR. Hypergeometric tests were used in a later analysis to score TCR-TCR, TCR-HLA and TCR-CMV co-occurrence, with a repertoire-size bias correction applied to the TCR pairs. To estimate false discovery rates, a later analysis permuted the HLA or CMV assignments 20 times. In a later analysis, co-occurring TCRs were grouped using DBSCAN, and TCRdist sequence similarity was added for clustering within HLA-allele-positive subsets. For co-occurrence clustering, repertoires with fewer than 30,000 or more than 120,000 public chains were excluded, along with several repertoires with anomalous nucleotide sharing. Here the immuneACCESS table is served through TCRdb, limited to in-frame sequences with V and J called. Missing clones are a known gap in these copies; in checked studies unresolved V genes cover under half, and the rest lacks a known reason. V and J calls and clone size are copied from that table; D and trimming were computed from the DNA. The sample table lists more than 150,000 clones, approximately 88% of them with a count of one. The top ten constitute 0.38% of the sample.

The cohort comprised some 730 healthy bone marrow donors. Cohort members were all nominally healthy when sampled, although unrecorded immune exposures were likely present. The donor tested CMV seronegative, placing the donor among the roughly 350 seronegative members of the cohort. Every donor gave a peripheral blood sample, and the peripheral blood mononuclear cells from that sample were used for TCR beta sequencing. The Qiagen DNeasy Blood Extraction Kit was used to extract genomic DNA from the blood cell samples. The clonotype was recovered from a boy aged 2-9 years in good health and CMV-seronegative. The sample taken for sequencing was PBMCs. The chain is assembled from TRBV5-6 and TRBJ2-7, and TRBD1 matches 7 of the central bases. The CDR3 region: CASSRPGQNLYEQYF. The DNA is as follows: TGTGCCAGCAGCCGCCCGGGACAGAACCTCTACGAGCAGTACTTC.